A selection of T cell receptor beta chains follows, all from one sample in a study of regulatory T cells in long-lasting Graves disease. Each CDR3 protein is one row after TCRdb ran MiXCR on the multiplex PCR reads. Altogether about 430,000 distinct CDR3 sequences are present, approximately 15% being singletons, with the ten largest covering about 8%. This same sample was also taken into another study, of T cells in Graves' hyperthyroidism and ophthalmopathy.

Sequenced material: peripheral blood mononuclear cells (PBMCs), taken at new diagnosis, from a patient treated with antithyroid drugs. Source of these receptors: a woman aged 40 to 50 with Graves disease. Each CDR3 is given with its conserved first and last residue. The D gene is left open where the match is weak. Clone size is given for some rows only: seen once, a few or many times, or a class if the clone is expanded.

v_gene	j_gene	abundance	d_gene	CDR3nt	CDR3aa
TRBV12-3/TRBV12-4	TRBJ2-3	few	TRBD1	TGTGCCAGCAGAACAGGGGAAATTAGCACAGATACGCAGTATTTT	CASRTGEISTDTQYF
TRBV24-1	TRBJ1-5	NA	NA	TGTGCCACCAGTGATTCTCGGAACACAGACAGCAATCAGCCCCAGCATTTT	CATSDSRNTDSNQPQHF
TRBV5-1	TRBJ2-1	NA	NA	TGCGCCAGCAGCGGTAGCGGTGGGGCCTACAATGAGCAGTTCTTC	CASSGSGGAYNEQFF
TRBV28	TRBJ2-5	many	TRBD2	TGTGCCAGCAGTTTAGTCGAGGGAGGGCCGGAGACCCAGTACTTC	CASSLVEGGPETQYF
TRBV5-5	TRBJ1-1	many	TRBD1	TGTGCCAGCAGCCCCCGACAGGGGGGGGACACTGAAGCTTTCTTT	CASSPRQGGDTEAFF
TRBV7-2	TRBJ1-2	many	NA	TGTGCCAGCAGTCTCGGATACTATGGCTACACCTTC	CASSLGYYGYTF
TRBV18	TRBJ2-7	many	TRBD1	TGTGCCAGCTCACCAACCGCTCGACAGGGCGGCGAGCAGTACTTC	CASSPTARQGGEQYF
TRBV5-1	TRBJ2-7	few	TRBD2	TGCGCCAGCAGCAATCCGGGACTAGCGGGAGGCCATCTTCCCCTCTACGAGCAGTACTTC	CASSNPGLAGGHLPLYEQYF
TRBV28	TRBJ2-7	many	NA	TGTGCCAGCAGTTTAGGGGATGGCACCTACGAGCAGTACTTC	CASSLGDGTYEQYF
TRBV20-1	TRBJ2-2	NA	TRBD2	TGCAGTGCTAGAGCCGCTAGCGGGAGCGTTCGGGGAGGGACCGGGGAGCTGTTTTTT	CSARAASGSVRGGTGELFF
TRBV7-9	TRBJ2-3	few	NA	TGTGCCAGCAGCTTTCAAGCCGTGAGCGATACGCAGTATTTT	CASSFQAVSDTQYF
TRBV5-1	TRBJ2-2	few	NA	TGCGCCAGCAGCTTGTATACAGGGAACACCGGGGAGCTGTTTTTT	CASSLYTGNTGELFF
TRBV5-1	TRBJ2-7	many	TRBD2	TGCGCCAGCAGCTTCGCGGGACTAGGAGGCTCCTACGAGCAGTACTTC	CASSFAGLGGSYEQYF
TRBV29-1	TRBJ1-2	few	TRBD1	TGCAGCACCTGGGACAGGGGGCAACAGGCTAACTATGGCTACACCTTC	CSTWDRGQQANYGYTF
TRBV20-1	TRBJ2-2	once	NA	TGCAGTGCTGACGGGAGAGTCGGCGGGGAGCTGTTTTTT	CSADGRVGGELFF